Listed here are 30 T cell receptor beta chains from one sample, sequenced in a study of shared clonotypes between healthy human individuals. Generated by immunoSEQ multiplex PCR, the TCRdb table keeps only in-frame clones and is missing some. Seen here are under 2.5 million clones, around 93% observed once, and the top ten hold about 0.36%. Sequencing was performed on naive CD4+ T cells from PBMCs. The subset was: CD45RA+ positively selected. These receptors were collected from a man in his late teens or twenties in good health. Some clones in this sample may be carry-over from other donors' samples.

The chain couples TRBV14 to TRBJ2-7; 8 nucleotides line up with TRBD2. Germline CDR1 is SGHDN and CDR2 is FVKESK. The CDR3 length is 15 residues. The junction had 8 bases not matched to a gene; V was cut back by 4 bases and J by 3 bases. The DNA for the CDR3 is TGTGCCAGCAGCCCGGGGGGGGCAGGGCTCTACGAGCAGTACTTC. Residues: CASSPGGAGLYEQYF.

The chain links TRBV6-6 to TRBJ1-2; 8 bases fit TRBD1. Germline V gives CDR1 MNHNY, CDR2 SVGAGI (reference sequence). V shed 4 bases, J shed 7 bases, and the junction held 5 bases outside the gene matches. CDR3 length: 13 amino acids. In DNA form, the CDR3 reads TGTGCCAGCAGTTTCCAGACAGGGGTTGGCTACACCTTC. Its protein product is CASSFQTGVGYTF.

The chain combines TRBV7-9 with TRBJ1-4; tentatively, D is TRBD1 (6 bases). The V gene's germline CDR1 is SEHNR and CDR2 FQNEAQ (reference sequence). The CDR3 consists of 18 residues. V dropped 5 bases and J dropped 0 bases, with 19 bases sitting between them. Here the CDR3 DNA reads TGTGCCAGCAGCCCGTGGGGGCAGGGGAGCGCAACTAATGAAAAACTGTTTTTT. This translates into CASSPWGQGSATNEKLFF.

The chain is built from TRBV2 and TRBJ2-5; 8 nucleotides align to TRBD1. The CDR3 consists of 15 residues. Germline V gene data show CDR1 as SNHLY and CDR2 as FYNNEI. J lost 2 bases, V lost 5 bases, and 7 bases had no gene match. CDR3 protein: CASSLDRGNQETQYF. The CDR3 region has the DNA TGTGCCAGCAGTCTTGACAGGGGTAATCAAGAGACCCAGTACTTC.

This clone was observed a handful of times. At the DNA level, this CDR3 is encoded by other sequences in the same sample as well. The rearrangement uses TRBV7-9 and TRBJ1-2, with unresolved D. The V gene lost 5 bases and the J gene lost 0 bases, with 10 bases spanning the gap. This CDR3 region has 14 residues. Per the germline V gene, CDR1 is SEHNR and CDR2 is FQNEAQ (reference sequence). The CDR3: CASSLTGANYGYTF. The CDR3 coding sequence is TGTGCCAGCAGCCTGACCGGAGCTAACTATGGCTACACCTTC. The entire variable domain, with the rest obtained from reference TRBV7-9 and TRBJ1-2, is as follows: DTGVSQNPRHKITKRGQNVTFRCDPISEHNRLYWYRQTLGQGPEFLTYFQNEAQLEKSRLLSDRFSAERPKGSFSTLEIQRTEQGDSAMYLCASSLTGANYGYTFGSGTRLTVV.

The chain couples TRBV27 to TRBJ2-7; 7 bases are shared with TRBD1. CDR1 and CDR2 (germline): MNHEY, SMNVEV (reference sequence). The CDR3 spans 14 residues. The J segment lost 2 bases and the V segment lost 3 bases, leaving 4 bases of the junction unmatched. The chain's CDR3 is CASSFRTGAYEQYF. The CDR3 region has the DNA TGTGCCAGCAGTTTTCGTACAGGGGCCTACGAGCAGTACTTC.

This clone was picked up one time. The J gene is TRBJ2-7, the V gene TRBV5-1; D not certain. This CDR3 spans 14 amino acids. Trimming cost V 4 bases and J 6 bases, with 17 bases left between them. CDR1 and CDR2 (germline): SGHRS, YFSETQ. The CDR3 DNA follows: TGCGCCAGCAGCGCGGTAATTGGCCCCGCCGAGCAGTACTTC. This gives the protein CASSAVIGPAEQYF.

This clone has just a few counts. This rearrangement joins TRBV6-6 to TRBJ1-5; possibly TRBD1 for D (6 bases). This CDR3 has 13 residues. Looked up from germline, CDR1 is MNHNY and CDR2 is SVGAGI (reference sequence). Trimming shortened V by 4 bases and J by 4 bases, and 8 bases separated the two germline ends. The CDR3 region is CASSWTVNQPQHF. The CDR3 nucleotides read TGTGCCAGCAGTTGGACAGTGAATCAGCCCCAGCATTTT.

The table lists this clone with a few counts. J is TRBJ1-1 and V is TRBV12-5; D possibly corresponds to TRBD1 (5 bases). The CDR3 loop spans 14 amino acids. Trimming stripped 6 bases from V and 8 bases from J, with 19 bases between. Germline lookup yields CDR1 LGHNT and CDR2 FRNRAP. The CDR3 reads CASGQSGGRLEAFF. CDR3 nucleotides: TGTGCTAGTGGGCAGTCGGGGGGACGGTTGGAAGCTTTCTTT.

The rearrangement links TRBV25-1 to TRBJ2-1; D call uncertain. V gave up 6 bases and J gave up 4 bases, with 4 bases separating them. The CDR3 sequence is 11 residues long. Germline values: CDR1 MGHDK, CDR2 SYGVNS. This CDR3 reads CASSLYNEQFF. The CDR3 region has the DNA TGTGCCAGCAGCCTATACAATGAGCAGTTCTTC.

The chain is built from TRBV6-1 and TRBJ1-5; the D is unclear. Trimming removed 1 base at V and 6 bases at J, with 13 bases between. Germline CDR1 is MNHNS and CDR2 is SASEGT. The CDR3 covers 15 residues. The CDR3 sequence: CASSEVSQAGQPQHF. The CDR3 DNA sequence: TGTGCCAGCAGTGAAGTTAGCCAAGCAGGTCAGCCCCAGCATTTT.

This chain's CDR3 is CASSVGTPSNQPQHF. CDR3 sequence (DNA): TGTGCCAGTAGTGTCGGGACACCCAGCAATCAGCCCCAGCATTTT. The chain recombines TRBV19 with TRBJ1-5; D is possibly TRBD1 (6 bases). The CDR3 totals 15 residues. Germline V gene data show CDR1 as LNHDA and CDR2 as SQIVND (reference sequence). Deletions cut 5 bases from V and 1 base from J, with 12 bases between.

As for this clone: Different DNA sequences within this sample yield the same CDR3. V and J are TRBV2 and TRBJ2-7; 9 bases agree with TRBD2. Germline V CDR1 and CDR2: SNHLY, FYNNEI. The CDR3 length is 12 residues. The V gene end was trimmed by 7 bases and the J gene end by 2 bases; junction bases not matched to a gene: 0. This CDR3 reads CASKREAYEQYF. In DNA, the CDR3 is TGTGCCAGCAAGCGGGAGGCCTACGAGCAGTACTTC.

The V gene is TRBV7-2, the J gene TRBJ2-3, with 11 bases matching TRBD2. V gave up 1 base and J gave up 1 base; unmatched junction bases: 7. Per the germline V gene, CDR1 is SGHTA and CDR2 is FQGNSA. The CDR3 runs 18 residues. As DNA, the CDR3 is TGTGCCAGCAGCTTAGTTCGGCTAGCGGGAGGCGGCACAGATACGCAGTATTTT. This encodes CASSLVRLAGGGTDTQYF.

V is TRBV10-3 and J is TRBJ1-5; a possible D gene is TRBD1 (5 bases). With 0 bases removed from V and 3 bases from J, the gap between germline ends came to 9 bases. The CDR3 has 15 residues. Per germline, CDR1 ENHRY and CDR2 SYGVKD. CDR3 nucleotides: TGTGCCATCAGTGAGTCGGGGGGGAACAATCAGCCCCAGCATTTT. This encodes CAISESGGNNQPQHF.

The genes are TRBV14 and TRBJ2-7; the D gene is possibly TRBD1 (5 bases). The V end lost 7 bases, the J end lost 0 bases, and 10 bases lay between the germline ends. The CDR3 has 13 amino acids. Germline-derived CDR1 and CDR2 are SGHDN and FVKESK. The CDR3 coding sequence is TGTGCCAGCAACCCAGGGCGCTCCTACGAGCAGTACTTC. The encoded protein is CASNPGRSYEQYF.

The chain employs TRBV28 and TRBJ1-5; TRBD1 is a possible D gene (6 bases). This CDR3 comprises 16 residues. V was clipped by 4 bases and J by 2 bases, with 15 bases between them. The germline gives CDR1 MDHEN, CDR2 SYDVKM. The CDR3 reads CASSYEGGGRNQPQHF. The CDR3 bases are TGTGCCAGCAGTTATGAGGGGGGCGGGCGCAATCAGCCCCAGCATTTT.

The chain combines TRBV6-1 with TRBJ2-7; the D is unclear. CDR3 length equals 13 residues. The germline V gene encodes CDR1 MNHNS and CDR2 SASEGT. Trimming left V 3 bases short and J 2 bases short, with 8 bases between. The CDR3 DNA is TGTGCCAGCAGTGAGCCCCGGACCTACGAGCAGTACTTC. It specifies CASSEPRTYEQYF.

Concerning this clone itself: The sample has other DNA sequences that encode this CDR3 too. This sequence joins TRBV7-9 and TRBJ2-1; 11 nucleotides line up with TRBD2. The CDR3 covers 17 residues. CDR1 is SEHNR, CDR2 FQNEAQ, per germline (reference sequence). J lost 0 bases, V lost 3 bases, and 4 bases had no gene match. The CDR3 nucleotides read TGTGCCAGCAGCTTTGGGACTAGCGGAAGCTCCTACAATGAGCAGTTCTTC. This codes for CASSFGTSGSSYNEQFF.

As to this clone: The sample holds other DNA sequences that translate to the same CDR3. This chain links TRBV6-6 with TRBJ1-5; D remains ambiguous. CDR3 length: 13 residues. Germline V gives CDR1 MNHNY, CDR2 SVGAGI (reference sequence). V lost 2 bases, J lost 0 bases, and 2 bases lay in between. Here the CDR3 DNA reads TGTGCCAGCAGTTACAGTAGCAATCAGCCCCAGCATTTT. Protein sequence: CASSYSSNQPQHF.

V usage is TRBV7-2 and J usage is TRBJ2-7; 10 bases align to TRBD2. Trimming at V came to 1 base and at J to 5 bases, leaving 5 bases not matched to a gene. The V gene's germline CDR1 is SGHTA and CDR2 FQGNSA. This CDR3 is built from 15 residues. The DNA of the CDR3 is TGTGCCAGCAGCTTAGAGCCTAGCGGGAGCCACGAGCAGTACTTC. The encoded protein is CASSLEPSGSHEQYF.

V usage is TRBV27 and J usage is TRBJ2-4; 7 bases map to TRBD1. This CDR3 has 19 amino acids. CDR1 is MNHEY and CDR2 is SMNVEV in the germline V gene (reference sequence). Trimming at V came to 5 bases and at J to 0 bases, leaving 16 bases not matched to a gene. CDR3 DNA: TGTGCCAGCAGTCCTTTCCCCCCTGGACAGGTGTTAGCCAAAAACATTCAGTACTTC. Its protein is CASSPFPPGQVLAKNIQYF.

The gene calls are TRBV6-5 and TRBJ2-2; D is uncertain. Trimming stripped 6 bases from V and 3 bases from J, with 5 bases between. The CDR3 extends over 12 amino acids. Germline values: CDR1 MNHEY, CDR2 SVGAGI. This CDR3 reads CASRGYTGELFF. In DNA form, the CDR3 reads TGTGCCAGCAGAGGATACACCGGGGAGCTGTTTTTT.

The chain has TRBV5-1 and TRBJ2-1; 12 bases match TRBD2. The germline gives CDR1 SGHRS, CDR2 YFSETQ. CDR3 length equals 17 residues. The trim removed 0 bases at V and 8 bases at J, leaving 9 bases unmatched. CDR3 bases: TGCGCCAGCAGCTTGGATACGGGGACTAGCGGGTACGATGAGCAGTTCTTC. This gives the protein CASSLDTGTSGYDEQFF.

The V gene is TRBV10-3, the J gene TRBJ1-1; D call uncertain. Germline V CDR1 and CDR2: ENHRY, SYGVKD. V lost 10 bases and J 2 bases, leaving 14 bases between the germline ends. The CDR3 has 13 residues. The CDR3 loop is CATNPGSNTEAFF. The CDR3 DNA reads as TGTGCCACCAACCCTGGCAGCAACACTGAAGCTTTCTTT.

The J gene is TRBJ1-2, the V gene TRBV6-1; a possible D gene is TRBD1 (5 bases). V lost 7 bases, J lost 13 bases, and 19 bases lay in between. This CDR3 spans 12 amino acids. Germline CDR1 is MNHNS and CDR2 is SASEGT. The CDR3 region is CASTVGAVGSTF. For the CDR3, the DNA is TGTGCCAGCACCGTTGGGGCGGTGGGTAGCACCTTC.

The genes are TRBV30 and TRBJ2-7; D not certain. This CDR3 is built from 14 residues. Germline-derived CDR1 and CDR2 are GTSNPN and SVGIG (reference sequence). Trimming stripped 0 bases from V and 1 base from J, with 10 bases between. CDR3 coding DNA: TGTGCCTGGAGTGTCCTGGTGGGGTCCTACGAGCAGTACTTC. Its protein product is CAWSVLVGSYEQYF.

The chain recombines TRBV7-6 with TRBJ2-7, with 16 bases identical to TRBD2. The CDR3 is 17 residues long. CDR1 and CDR2 from the germline V gene are SGHVS and FNYEAQ. V lost 3 bases and J lost 0; bases outside the gene matches: 2. The CDR3 protein is CASSLGLAGGTSYEQYF. The CDR3 nucleotides are TGTGCCAGCAGCTTGGGACTAGCGGGAGGGACCTCCTACGAGCAGTACTTC.

V and J are TRBV4-1 and TRBJ2-1; 7 nucleotides agree with TRBD2. Germline CDR1 MGHRA, CDR2 YSYEKL. The V and J ends lost 5 bases and 2 bases, in that order; junction bases with no gene match: 9. CDR3 length: 16 amino acids. The CDR3 coding sequence is TGCGCCAGCAGCAACGAACTAGCGATACCCTACAATGAGCAGTTCTTC. This codes for CASSNELAIPYNEQFF.

The rearrangement uses TRBV28 and TRBJ1-2; 8 bases are a match to TRBD1. The CDR3 contains 15 residues. Per germline, CDR1 MDHEN and CDR2 SYDVKM. The V gene end was trimmed by 5 bases and the J gene end by 6 bases; junction bases not matched to a gene: 11. As DNA, the CDR3 is TGTGCCAGCAGTCCAATGACAGGGGCCGCGAATGGCTACACCTTC. Amino acids: CASSPMTGAANGYTF.